The clone carrying this T cell receptor beta chain showed up just once. The antigen is not known. The V end lost 3 bases, the J end lost 3 bases, and 14 bases lay between the germline ends. Germline V gene lookup returns CDR1 MDHEN and CDR2 SYDVKM. This CDR3 has 16 residues. These data come from a study of T cell responses to AZD1222 COVID-19 vaccine. Sequencing was performed with immunoSEQ multiplex PCR; in TCRdb, only in-frame clones are kept and a portion is missing. The sample lists around 130,000 clones; approximately 91% were seen once. Pooling covered second doses at about 4 or about 12 weeks. Study-level findings and limits: It was only six AZD1222 recipients who were seropositive at baseline. Breadth and depth of Spike-specific TCRs rose after two AZD1222 doses.

The clonotype was recovered from an adult who received the AZD1222 COVID-19 vaccine. Specimen: peripheral blood, collected 28 days after the second AZD1222 dose. V gene TRBV28 combines with J gene TRBJ1-4, with no clear D. The CDR3 here is CASSFLGSGSNEKLFF. Written as DNA, the CDR3 is TGTGCCAGCAGTTTCTTAGGCTCAGGCTCTAATGAAAAACTGTTTTTT.